This T cell receptor beta chain was recorded in a study of identical twins. Notes on the study in general: Insertions ran lower in abundant cord blood beta clonotypes, though not in memory repertoires. Surplus twin overlap in beta out-of-frame sequences was less pronounced.

V lost 6 bases and J lost 2, with 11 bases in between. Looked up from germline, CDR1 is LGHDT and CDR2 is YNNKEL (reference sequence). This CDR3 spans 13 amino acids. This clonotype was seen a handful of times. The antigen remains undetermined. cDNA molecules carried unique molecular identifiers, and template switching added a universal primer site. MiXCR was run by TCRdb on the 5' RACE reads, yielding one entry per CDR3 protein. The repertoire holds around 490,000 distinct CDR3 sequences, with around 20% as singletons. These data also formed part of another study, on yellow fever vaccine responses in identical twins. As that report states: Twins' vaccine T cell responses were reported to seem partly convergent and partly personalized.

The source of this sequence is a young woman in good health. The sequencing sample was made of CD4+ T cells sorted from blood. The V gene is TRBV3-1, the J gene TRBJ2-7, with D maybe TRBD1 (6 bases). CDR3 sequence (DNA): TGTGCCAGCAGTAAGTGGGACACCTACGAGCAGTACTTC. Translation: CASSKWDTYEQYF.